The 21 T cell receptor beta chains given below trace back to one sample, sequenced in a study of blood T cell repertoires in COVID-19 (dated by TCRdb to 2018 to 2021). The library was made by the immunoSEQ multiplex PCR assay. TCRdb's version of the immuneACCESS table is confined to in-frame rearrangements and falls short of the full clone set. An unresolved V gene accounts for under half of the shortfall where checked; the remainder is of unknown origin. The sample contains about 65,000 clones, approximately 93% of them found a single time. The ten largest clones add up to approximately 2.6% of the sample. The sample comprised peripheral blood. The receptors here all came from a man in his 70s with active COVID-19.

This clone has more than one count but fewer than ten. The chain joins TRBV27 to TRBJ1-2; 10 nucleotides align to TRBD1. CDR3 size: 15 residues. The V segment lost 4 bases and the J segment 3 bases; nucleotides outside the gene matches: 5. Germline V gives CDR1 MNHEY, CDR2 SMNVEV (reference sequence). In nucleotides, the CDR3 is TGTGCCAGCAGTTCCGCCGGGACAGGGGACTATGGCTACACCTTC. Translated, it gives CASSSAGTGDYGYTF.

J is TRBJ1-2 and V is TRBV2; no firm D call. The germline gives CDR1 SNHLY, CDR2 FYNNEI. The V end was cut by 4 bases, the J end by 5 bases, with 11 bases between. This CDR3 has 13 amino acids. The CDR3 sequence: CASSGGGWYGYTF. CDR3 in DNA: TGTGCCAGCAGTGGAGGAGGGTGGTATGGCTACACCTTC. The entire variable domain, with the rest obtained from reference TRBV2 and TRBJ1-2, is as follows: EPEVTQTPSHQVTQMGQEVILRCVPISNHLYFYWYRQILGQKVEFLVSFYNNEISEKSEIFDDQFSVERPDGSNFTLKIRSTKLEDSAMYFCASSGGGWYGYTFGSGTRLTVV.

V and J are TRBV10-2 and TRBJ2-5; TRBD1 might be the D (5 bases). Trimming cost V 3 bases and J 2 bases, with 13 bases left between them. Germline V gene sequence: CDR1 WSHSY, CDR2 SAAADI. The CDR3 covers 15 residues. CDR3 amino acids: CASSDVVGAQETQYF. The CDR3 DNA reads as TGCGCCAGCAGTGATGTTGTAGGGGCGCAAGAGACCCAGTACTTC.

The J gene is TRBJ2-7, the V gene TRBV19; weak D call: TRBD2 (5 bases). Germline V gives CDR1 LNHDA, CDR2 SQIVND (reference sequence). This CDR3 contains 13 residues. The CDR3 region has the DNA TGTGCCAGTCAGGATCTTAGCACGGGGTCTTCGTCCGTC. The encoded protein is CASQDLSTGSSSV.

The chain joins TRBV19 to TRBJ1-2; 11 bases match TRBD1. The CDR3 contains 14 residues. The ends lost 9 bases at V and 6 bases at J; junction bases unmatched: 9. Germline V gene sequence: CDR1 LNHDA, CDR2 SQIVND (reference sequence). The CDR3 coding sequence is TGTGCCAGCCGCGGACAGGGGGCTTTAGATGGCTACACCTTC. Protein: CASRGQGALDGYTF.

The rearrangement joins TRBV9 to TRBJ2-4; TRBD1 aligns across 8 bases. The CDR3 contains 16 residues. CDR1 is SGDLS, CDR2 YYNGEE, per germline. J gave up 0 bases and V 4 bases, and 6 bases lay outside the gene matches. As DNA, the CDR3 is TGTGCCAGCAGCAACGGACAGGGAGTAGCCAAAAACATTCAGTACTTC. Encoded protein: CASSNGQGVAKNIQYF.

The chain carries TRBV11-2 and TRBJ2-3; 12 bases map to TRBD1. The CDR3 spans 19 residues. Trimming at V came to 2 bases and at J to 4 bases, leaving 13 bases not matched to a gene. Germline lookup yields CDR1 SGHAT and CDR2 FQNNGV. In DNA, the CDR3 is TGTGCCAGCAGCTTAAACCGGGTGGGGACAGGGGGCATCTCAGATACGCAGTATTTT. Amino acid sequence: CASSLNRVGTGGISDTQYF.

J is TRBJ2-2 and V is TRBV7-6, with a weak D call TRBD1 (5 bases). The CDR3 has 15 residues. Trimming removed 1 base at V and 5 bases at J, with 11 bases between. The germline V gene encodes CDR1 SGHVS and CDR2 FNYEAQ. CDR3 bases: TGTGCCAGCAGCTTAGACGGCAGGGAAACCGGGGAGCTGTTTTTT. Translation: CASSLDGRETGELFF.

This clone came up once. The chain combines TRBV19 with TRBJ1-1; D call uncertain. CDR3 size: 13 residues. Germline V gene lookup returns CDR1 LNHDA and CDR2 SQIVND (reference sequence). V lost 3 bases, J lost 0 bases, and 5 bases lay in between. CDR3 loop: CASSIQMNTEAFF. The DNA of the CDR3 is TGTGCCAGTAGTATTCAGATGAACACTGAAGCTTTCTTT.

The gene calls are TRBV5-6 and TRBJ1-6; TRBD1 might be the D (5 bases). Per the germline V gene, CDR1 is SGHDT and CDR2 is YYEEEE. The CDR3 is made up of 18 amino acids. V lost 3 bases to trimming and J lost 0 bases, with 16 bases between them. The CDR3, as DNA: TGTGCCAGCAGCTCAACAGGACGGACGAGCTCCTATAATTCACCCCTCCACTTT. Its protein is CASSSTGRTSSYNSPLHF.

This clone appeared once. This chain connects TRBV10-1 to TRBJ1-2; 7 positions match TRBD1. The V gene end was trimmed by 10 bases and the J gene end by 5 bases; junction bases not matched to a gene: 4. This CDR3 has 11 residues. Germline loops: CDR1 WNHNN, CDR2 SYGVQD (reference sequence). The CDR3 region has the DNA TGCGCCATTCCGACAGGGTATGGCTACACCTTC. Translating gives CAIPTGYGYTF.

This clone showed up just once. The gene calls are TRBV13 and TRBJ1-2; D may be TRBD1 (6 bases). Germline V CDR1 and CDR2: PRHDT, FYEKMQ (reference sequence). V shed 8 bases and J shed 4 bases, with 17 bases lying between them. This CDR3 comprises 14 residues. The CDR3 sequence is CASLEGGSGYGYTF. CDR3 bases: TGTGCCAGCCTTGAGGGGGGGTCGGGCTATGGCTACACCTTC.

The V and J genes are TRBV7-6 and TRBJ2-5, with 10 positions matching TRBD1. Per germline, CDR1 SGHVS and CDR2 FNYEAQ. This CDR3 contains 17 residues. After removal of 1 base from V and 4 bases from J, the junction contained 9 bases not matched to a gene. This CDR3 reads CASSLEVRGQGRETQYF. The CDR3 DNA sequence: TGTGCCAGCAGCTTAGAAGTTCGGGGACAGGGGCGAGAGACCCAGTACTTC.

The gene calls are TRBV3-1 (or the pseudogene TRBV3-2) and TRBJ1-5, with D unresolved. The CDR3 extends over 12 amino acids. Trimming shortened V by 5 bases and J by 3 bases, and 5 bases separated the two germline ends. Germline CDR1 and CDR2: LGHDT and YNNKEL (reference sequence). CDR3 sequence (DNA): TGTGCCAGCAGCGGAGTCAATCAGCCCCAGCATTTT. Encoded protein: CASSGVNQPQHF.

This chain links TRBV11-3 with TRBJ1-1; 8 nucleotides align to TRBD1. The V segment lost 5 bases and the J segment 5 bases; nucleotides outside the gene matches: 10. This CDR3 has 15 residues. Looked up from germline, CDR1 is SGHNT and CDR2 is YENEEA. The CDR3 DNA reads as TGTGCCAGCAGCGCGGCAGGGGGCTTCTGGACTGAAGCTTTCTTT. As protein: CASSAAGGFWTEAFF.

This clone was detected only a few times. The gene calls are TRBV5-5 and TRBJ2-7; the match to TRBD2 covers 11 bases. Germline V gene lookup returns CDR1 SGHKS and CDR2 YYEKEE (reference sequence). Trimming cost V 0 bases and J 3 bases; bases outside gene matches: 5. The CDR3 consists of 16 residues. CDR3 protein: CASSLDSGGANYEQYF. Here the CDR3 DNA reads TGTGCCAGCAGCTTGGATAGCGGGGGGGCCAACTACGAGCAGTACTTC.

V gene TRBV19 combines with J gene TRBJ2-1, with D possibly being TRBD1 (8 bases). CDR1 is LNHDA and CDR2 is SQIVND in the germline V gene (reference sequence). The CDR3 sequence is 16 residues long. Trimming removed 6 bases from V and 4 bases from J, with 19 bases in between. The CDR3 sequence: CASSKTGGDSYNEQFF. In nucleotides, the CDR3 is TGTGCCAGTAGCAAAACAGGGGGGGACTCTTACAATGAGCAGTTCTTC.

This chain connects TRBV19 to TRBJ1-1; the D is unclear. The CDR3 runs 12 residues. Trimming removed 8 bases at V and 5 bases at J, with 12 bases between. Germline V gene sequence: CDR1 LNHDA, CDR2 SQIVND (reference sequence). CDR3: CASLLAGTEAFF. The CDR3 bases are TGTGCCAGTCTACTCGCGGGGACTGAAGCTTTCTTT.

CDR3 loop: CASSAQGLSNQPQHF. In DNA, the CDR3 is TGTGCCAGCAGCGCACAGGGTCTGAGCAATCAGCCCCAGCATTTT. The chain joins TRBV9 to TRBJ1-5, with D perhaps TRBD1 (6 bases). This CDR3 spans 15 amino acids. V lost 3 bases, J lost 1 base, and 11 bases lay in between. Germline V lookup: CDR1 SGDLS, CDR2 YYNGEE.

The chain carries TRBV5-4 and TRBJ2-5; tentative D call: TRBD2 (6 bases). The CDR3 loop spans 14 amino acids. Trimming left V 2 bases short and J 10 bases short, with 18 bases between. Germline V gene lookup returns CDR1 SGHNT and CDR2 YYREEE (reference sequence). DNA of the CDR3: TGTGCCAGCAGCTTTCCGGAGGACCCGGGGGTCCAGTACTTC. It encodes CASSFPEDPGVQYF.

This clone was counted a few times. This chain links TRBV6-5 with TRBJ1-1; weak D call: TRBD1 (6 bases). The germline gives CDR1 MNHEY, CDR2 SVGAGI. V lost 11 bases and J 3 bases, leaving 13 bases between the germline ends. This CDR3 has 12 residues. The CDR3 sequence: CARSPGDTEAFF. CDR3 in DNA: TGTGCCCGCTCGCCAGGGGACACTGAAGCTTTCTTT.